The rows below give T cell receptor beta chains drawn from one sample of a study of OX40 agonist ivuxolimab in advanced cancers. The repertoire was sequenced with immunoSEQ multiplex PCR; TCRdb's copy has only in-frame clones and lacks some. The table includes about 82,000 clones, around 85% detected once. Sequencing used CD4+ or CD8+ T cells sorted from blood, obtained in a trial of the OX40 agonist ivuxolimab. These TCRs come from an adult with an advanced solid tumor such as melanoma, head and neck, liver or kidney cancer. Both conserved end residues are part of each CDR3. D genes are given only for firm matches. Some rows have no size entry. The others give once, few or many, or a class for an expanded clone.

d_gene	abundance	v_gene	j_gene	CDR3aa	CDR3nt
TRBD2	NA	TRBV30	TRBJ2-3	CAWLLAGNTQYF	TGTGCCTGGTTATTAGCGGGCAATACGCAGTATTTT
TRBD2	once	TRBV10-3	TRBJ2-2	CAISPGDTGGPNTGELFF	TGTGCCATCAGTCCCGGTGACACGGGGGGGCCCAACACCGGGGAGCTGTTTTTT
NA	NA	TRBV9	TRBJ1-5	CASSVSPGNQPQHF	TGTGCCAGCAGCGTATCCCCCGGTAATCAGCCCCAGCATTTT
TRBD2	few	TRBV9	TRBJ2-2	CASSLGTSGYTGELFF	TGTGCCAGCAGCCTCGGGACTAGCGGATACACCGGGGAGCTGTTTTTT
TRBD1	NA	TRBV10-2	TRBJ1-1	CASRDRQGRANTEAFF	TGCGCCAGCAGAGACCGACAGGGTCGGGCGAACACTGAAGCTTTCTTT
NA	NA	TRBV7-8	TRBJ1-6	CASSLQVAWNNSPLHF	TGTGCCAGCAGCTTACAGGTTGCGTGGAATAATTCACCCCTCCACTTT
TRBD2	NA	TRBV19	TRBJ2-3	CASRASGGQSTDTQYF	TGTGCCAGTAGGGCTAGCGGGGGGCAAAGCACAGATACGCAGTATTTT
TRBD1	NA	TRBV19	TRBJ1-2	CASSGGQSLYGYTF	TGTGCCAGTAGTGGGGGACAGTCTCTCTATGGCTACACCTTC
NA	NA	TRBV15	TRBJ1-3	CATSRDVYGPSGNTIYF	TGTGCCACCAGCAGAGATGTCTACGGGCCCTCTGGAAACACCATATATTTT
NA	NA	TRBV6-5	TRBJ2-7	CASRKGTSSSYEQYF	TGTGCCAGCAGGAAAGGGACGTCCAGCTCCTACGAGCAGTACTTC
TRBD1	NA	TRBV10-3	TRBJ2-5	CAISRQGPTIQETQYF	TGTGCCATCAGCCGACAGGGGCCGACAATCCAAGAGACCCAGTACTTC
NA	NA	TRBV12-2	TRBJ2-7	CASRFRFRLSYEQYF	TGTGCAAGTCGCTTTCGGTTCCGCCTCTCCTACGAGCAGTACTTC
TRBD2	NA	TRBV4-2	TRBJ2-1	CASRISGNNEQFF	TGTGCCAGCAGGATTAGCGGGAACAATGAGCAGTTCTTC
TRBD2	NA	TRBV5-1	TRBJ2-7	CASSPPASGGFSYEQYF	TGCGCCAGCAGCCCCCCGGCTAGCGGGGGTTTTTCCTACGAGCAGTACTTC
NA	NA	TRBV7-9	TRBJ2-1	CASSRYNNEQFF	TGTGCCAGCAGTCGCTACAACAATGAGCAGTTCTTC